The next 3 T cell receptor beta chains were all read from a single sample in a study of blood T cell repertoires in COVID-19. Here immunoSEQ multiplex PCR was the method, and the copy in TCRdb shows in-frame clones only, minus some. Of around 210,000 clones listed, 70% to 85% were seen once; the top ten hold about 7.8%. The sequencing input was peripheral blood. Receptors originate from a woman older than 75 with COVID-19, enrolled during active disease.

This clone was seen only once. This same CDR3 is encoded by further DNA sequences in the sample. The chain's CDR3 is CASRSTSGGTDTQYF. The CDR3 coding sequence is TGTGCCAGCAGATCTACTAGCGGGGGCACAGATACGCAGTATTTT. This chain uses TRBV3-1 (or the pseudogene TRBV3-2) with TRBJ2-3, with 10 bases lining up with TRBD2. V trimming: 6 bases; J trimming: 1 base; junction bases outside the gene matches: 4. The CDR3 length is 15 residues. Germline CDR1 and CDR2: LGHDT and YNNKEL (reference sequence).

This chain uses TRBV3-1 (or the pseudogene TRBV3-2) with TRBJ1-2; TRBD1 matches 7 bases. In germline, CDR1 is LGHDT, CDR2 YNNKEL (reference sequence). V lost 5 bases, J lost 7 bases, and 4 bases stayed unmatched. CDR3 length equals 12 residues. Here the CDR3 DNA reads TGTGCCAGCAGCTATACAGGGGTTGGCTACACCTTC. It codes for CASSYTGVGYTF.

This clone was recorded once. The rearrangement uses TRBV7-3 and TRBJ2-7, with a weak D call TRBD2 (5 bases). CDR3 length equals 13 residues. In germline, CDR1 is SGHTA, CDR2 FQGTGA. Trimming took off 1 base at V and 5 bases at J, with 9 bases between the two ends. The CDR3 DNA follows: TGTGCCAGCAGCTTAAGGAGCGGCAACGAGCAGTACTTC. Protein product: CASSLRSGNEQYF. The whole variable domain, filled in from reference TRBV7-3 and TRBJ2-7, reads GAGVSQTPSNKVTEKGKYVELRCDPISGHTALYWYRQSLGQGPEFLIYFQGTGAADDSGLPNDRFFAVRPEGSVSTLKIQRTERGDSAVYLCASSLRSGNEQYFGPGTRLTVT.